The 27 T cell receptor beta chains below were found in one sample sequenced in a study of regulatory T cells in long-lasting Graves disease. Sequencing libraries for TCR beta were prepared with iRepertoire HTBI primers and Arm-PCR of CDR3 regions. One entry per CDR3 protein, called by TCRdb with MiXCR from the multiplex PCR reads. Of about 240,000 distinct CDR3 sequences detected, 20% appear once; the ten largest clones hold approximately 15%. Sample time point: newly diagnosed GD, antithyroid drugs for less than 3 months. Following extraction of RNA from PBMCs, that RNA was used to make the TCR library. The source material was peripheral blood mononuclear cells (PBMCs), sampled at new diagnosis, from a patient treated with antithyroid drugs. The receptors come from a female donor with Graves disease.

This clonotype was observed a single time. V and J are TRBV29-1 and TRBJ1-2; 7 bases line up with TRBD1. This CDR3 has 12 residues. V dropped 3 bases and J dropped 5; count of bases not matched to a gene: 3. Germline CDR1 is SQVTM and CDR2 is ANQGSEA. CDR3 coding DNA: TGCAGCGTTGAGGACAGGAGTTATGGCTACACCTTC. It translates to CSVEDRSYGYTF.

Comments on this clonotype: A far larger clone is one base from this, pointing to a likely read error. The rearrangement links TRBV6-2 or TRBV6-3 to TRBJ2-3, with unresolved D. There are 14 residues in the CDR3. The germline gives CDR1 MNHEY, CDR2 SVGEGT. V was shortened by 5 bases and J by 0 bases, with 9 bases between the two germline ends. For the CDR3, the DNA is TGTGCCAGCAGTCACAAGTATAGCACAGATACGCAGTATTTT. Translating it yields CASSHKYSTDTQYF.

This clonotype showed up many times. For the CDR3, the DNA is TGTGCCAGCAGCTGGGACAGTTACACTGAAGCTTTCTTT. It codes for CASSWDSYTEAFF. J is TRBJ1-1 and V is TRBV6-2 or TRBV6-3; TRBD1 aligns across 7 bases. Germline values: CDR1 MNHEY, CDR2 SVGEGT. With V trimmed by 6 bases and J by 3 bases, 4 bases remained unmatched. This CDR3 spans 13 amino acids.

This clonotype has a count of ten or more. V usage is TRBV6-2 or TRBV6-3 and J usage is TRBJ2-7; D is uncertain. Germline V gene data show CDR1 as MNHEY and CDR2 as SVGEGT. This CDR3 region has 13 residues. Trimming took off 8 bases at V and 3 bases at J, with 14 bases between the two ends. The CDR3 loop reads CASGHGSIYEQYF. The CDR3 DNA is TGTGCCAGCGGCCACGGAAGCATCTACGAGCAGTACTTC.

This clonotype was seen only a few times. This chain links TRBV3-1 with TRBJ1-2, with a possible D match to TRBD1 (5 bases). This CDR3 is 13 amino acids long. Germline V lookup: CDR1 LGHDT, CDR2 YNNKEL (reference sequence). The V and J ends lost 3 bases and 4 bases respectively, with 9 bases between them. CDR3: CASSQGLSYGYTF. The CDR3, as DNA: TGTGCCAGCAGCCAGGGACTTAGCTATGGCTACACCTTC.

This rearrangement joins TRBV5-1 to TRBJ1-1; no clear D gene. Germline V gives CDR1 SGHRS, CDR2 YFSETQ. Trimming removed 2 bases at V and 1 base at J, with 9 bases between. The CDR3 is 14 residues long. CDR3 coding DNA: TGCGCCAGCAGCTTTCTGGGATCGAACACTGAAGCTTTCTTT. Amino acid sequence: CASSFLGSNTEAFF. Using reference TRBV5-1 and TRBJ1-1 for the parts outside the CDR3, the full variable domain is KAGVTQTPRYLIKTRGQQVTLSCSPISGHRSVSWYQQTPGQGLQFLFEYFSETQRNKGNFPGRFSGRQFSNSRSEMNVSTLELGDSALYLCASSFLGSNTEAFFGQGTRLTVV.

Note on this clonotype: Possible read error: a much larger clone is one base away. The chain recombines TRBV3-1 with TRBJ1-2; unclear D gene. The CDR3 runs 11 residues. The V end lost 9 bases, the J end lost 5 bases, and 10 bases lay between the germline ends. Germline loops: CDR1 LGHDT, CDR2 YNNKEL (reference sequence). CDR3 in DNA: TGTGCCAGTAGGATTCAGTATGGCTACACCTTC. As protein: CASRIQYGYTF.

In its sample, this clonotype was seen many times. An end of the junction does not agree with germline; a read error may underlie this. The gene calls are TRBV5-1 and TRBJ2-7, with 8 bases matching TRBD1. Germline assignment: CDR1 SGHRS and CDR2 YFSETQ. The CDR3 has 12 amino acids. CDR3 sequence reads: CASRDRTYEQYF. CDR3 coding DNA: TGTGCCAGCAGGGACAGGACCTACGAGCAGTACTTC.

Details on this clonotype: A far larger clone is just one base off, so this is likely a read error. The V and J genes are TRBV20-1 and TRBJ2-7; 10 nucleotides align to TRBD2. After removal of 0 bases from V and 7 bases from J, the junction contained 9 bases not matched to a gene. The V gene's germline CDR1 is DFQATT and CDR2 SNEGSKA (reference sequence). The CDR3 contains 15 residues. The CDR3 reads CSAREPAGGNNEQYF. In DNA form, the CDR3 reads TGCAGTGCTAGAGAACCAGCGGGGGGGAACAATGAGCAGTACTTC.

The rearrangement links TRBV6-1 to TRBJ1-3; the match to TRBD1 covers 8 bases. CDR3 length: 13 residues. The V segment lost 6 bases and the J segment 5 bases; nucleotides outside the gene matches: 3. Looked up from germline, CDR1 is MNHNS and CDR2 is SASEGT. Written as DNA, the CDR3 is TGTGCCAGCAGGGACAGGGAAAGAAACACCATATATTTT. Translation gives CASRDRERNTIYF.

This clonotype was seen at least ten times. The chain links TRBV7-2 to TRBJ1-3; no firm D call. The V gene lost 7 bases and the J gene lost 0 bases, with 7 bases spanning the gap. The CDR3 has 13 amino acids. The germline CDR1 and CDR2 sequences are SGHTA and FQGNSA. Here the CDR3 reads CASTPLSGNTIYF. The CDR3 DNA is TGTGCCAGCACCCCTCTCTCTGGAAACACCATATATTTT.

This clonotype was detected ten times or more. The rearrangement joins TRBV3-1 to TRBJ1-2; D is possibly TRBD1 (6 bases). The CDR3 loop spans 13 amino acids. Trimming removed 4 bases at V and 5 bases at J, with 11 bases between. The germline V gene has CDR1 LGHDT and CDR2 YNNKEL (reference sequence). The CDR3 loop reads CASSPAGAYGYTF. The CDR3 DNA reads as TGTGCCAGCAGCCCGGCGGGGGCATATGGCTACACCTTC.

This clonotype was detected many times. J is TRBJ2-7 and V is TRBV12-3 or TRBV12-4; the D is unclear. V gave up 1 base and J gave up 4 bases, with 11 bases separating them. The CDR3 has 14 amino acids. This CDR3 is CASSLVVSQYEQYF. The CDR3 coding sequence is TGTGCCAGCAGTTTAGTAGTCAGTCAATACGAGCAGTACTTC.

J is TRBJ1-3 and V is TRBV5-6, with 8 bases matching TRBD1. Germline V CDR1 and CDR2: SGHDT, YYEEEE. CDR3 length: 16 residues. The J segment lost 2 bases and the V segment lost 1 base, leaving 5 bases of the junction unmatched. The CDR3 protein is CASSLTGQVAGNTIYF. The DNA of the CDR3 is TGTGCCAGCAGCTTGACGGGACAGGTAGCTGGAAACACCATATATTTT.

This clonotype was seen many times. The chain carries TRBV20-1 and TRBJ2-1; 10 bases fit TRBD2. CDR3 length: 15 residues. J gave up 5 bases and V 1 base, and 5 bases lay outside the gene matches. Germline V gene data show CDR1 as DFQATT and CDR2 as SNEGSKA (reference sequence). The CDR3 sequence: CSARAPGLAHNEQFF. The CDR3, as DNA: TGCAGTGCTAGAGCCCCGGGACTAGCGCACAATGAGCAGTTCTTC.

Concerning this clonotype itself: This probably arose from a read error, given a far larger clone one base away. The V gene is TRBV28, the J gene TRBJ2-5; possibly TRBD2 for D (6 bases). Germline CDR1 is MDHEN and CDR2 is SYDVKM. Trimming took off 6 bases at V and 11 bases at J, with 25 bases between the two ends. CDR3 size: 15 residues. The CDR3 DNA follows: TGTGCCAGCAGAGGGTATCGGGACTCCTACAATGAGCAGTACTTC. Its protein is CASRGYRDSYNEQYF.

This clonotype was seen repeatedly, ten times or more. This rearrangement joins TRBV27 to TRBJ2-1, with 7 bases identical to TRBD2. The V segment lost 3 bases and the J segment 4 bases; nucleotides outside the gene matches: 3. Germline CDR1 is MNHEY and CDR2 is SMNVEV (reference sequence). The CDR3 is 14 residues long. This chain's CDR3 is CASSFGGGYNEQFF. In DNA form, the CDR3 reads TGTGCCAGCAGTTTCGGGGGAGGGTACAATGAGCAGTTCTTC.

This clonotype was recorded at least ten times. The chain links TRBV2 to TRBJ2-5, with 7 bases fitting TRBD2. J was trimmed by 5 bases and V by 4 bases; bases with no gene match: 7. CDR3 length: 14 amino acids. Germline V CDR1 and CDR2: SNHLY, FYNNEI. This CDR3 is CASSGGGAVETQYF. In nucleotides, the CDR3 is TGTGCCAGCAGTGGGGGAGGGGCGGTGGAGACCCAGTACTTC.

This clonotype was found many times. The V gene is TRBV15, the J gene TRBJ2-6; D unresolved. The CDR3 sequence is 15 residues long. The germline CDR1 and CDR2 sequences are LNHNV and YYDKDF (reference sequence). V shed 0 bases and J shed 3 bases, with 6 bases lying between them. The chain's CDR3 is CATSRDWDGANVLTF. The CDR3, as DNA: TGTGCCACCAGCAGAGATTGGGATGGGGCCAACGTCCTGACTTTC.

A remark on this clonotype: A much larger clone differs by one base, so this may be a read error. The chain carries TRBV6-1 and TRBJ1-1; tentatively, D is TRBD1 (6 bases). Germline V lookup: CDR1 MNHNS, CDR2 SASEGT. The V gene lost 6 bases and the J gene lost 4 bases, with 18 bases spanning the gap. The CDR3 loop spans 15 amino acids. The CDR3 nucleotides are TGTGCCAGCAGAAAAGGGGGGGTAGCCAGCACTGAAGCTTTCTTT. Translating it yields CASRKGGVASTEAFF.

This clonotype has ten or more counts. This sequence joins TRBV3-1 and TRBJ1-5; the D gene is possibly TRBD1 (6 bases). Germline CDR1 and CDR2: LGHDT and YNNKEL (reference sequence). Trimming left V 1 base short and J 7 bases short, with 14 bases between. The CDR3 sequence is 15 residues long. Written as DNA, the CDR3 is TGTGCCAGCAGCCAAGCCTTGGACAGTGACCAGCCCCAGCATTTT. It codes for CASSQALDSDQPQHF.

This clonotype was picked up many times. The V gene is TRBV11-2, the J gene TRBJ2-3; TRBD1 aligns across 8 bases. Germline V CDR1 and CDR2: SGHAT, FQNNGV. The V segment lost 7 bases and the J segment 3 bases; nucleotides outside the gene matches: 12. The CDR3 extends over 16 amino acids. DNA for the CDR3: TGTGCCAGCAAACCTTTAGGCAGGGGGCGAACAGATACGCAGTATTTT. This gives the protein CASKPLGRGRTDTQYF.

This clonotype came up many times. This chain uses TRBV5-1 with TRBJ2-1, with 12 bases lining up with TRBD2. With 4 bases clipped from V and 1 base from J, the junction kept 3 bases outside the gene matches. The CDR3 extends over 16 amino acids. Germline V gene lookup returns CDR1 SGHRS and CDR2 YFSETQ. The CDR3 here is CASSHGLAGSYNEQFF. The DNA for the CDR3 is TGCGCCAGCAGCCACGGACTAGCGGGATCCTACAATGAGCAGTTCTTC.

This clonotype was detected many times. The chain's CDR3 is CASGDRGYGYTF. CDR3 nucleotide sequence: TGTGCCAGCGGGGACAGGGGATATGGCTACACCTTC. The chain couples TRBV12-3 or TRBV12-4 to TRBJ1-2; 10 positions agree with TRBD1. Trimming removed 8 bases from V and 5 bases from J; junction bases left unmatched: 2. The CDR3 loop spans 12 amino acids.

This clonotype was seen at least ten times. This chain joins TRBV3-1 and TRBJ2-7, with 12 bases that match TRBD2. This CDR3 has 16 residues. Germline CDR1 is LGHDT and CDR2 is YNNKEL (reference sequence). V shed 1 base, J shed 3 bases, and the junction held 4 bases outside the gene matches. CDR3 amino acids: CASSQGLAGAIYEQYF. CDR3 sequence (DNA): TGTGCCAGCAGCCAAGGACTAGCGGGAGCCATCTACGAGCAGTACTTC.

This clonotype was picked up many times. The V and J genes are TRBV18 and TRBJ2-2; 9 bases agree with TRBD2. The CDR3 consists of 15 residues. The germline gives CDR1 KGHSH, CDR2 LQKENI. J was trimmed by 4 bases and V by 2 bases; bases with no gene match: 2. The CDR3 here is CASSPYSGGTGELFF. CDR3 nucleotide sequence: TGTGCCAGCTCACCATATAGCGGGGGCACCGGGGAGCTGTTTTTT.

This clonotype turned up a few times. Written as DNA, the CDR3 is TGCGCCAGCAGCCAAGTCGTGACGGGGAACTATGGCTACACCTTC. This sequence encodes CASSQVVTGNYGYTF. V gene TRBV4-3 combines with J gene TRBJ1-2; D unresolved. V was trimmed by 1 base and J by 2 bases, leaving 11 bases between them. Looked up from germline, CDR1 is LGHNA and CDR2 is YSLEER. The CDR3 runs to 15 residues.